The 19 T cell receptor beta chains given below trace back to one sample, sequenced in a study of CD8 T cells in ankylosing spondylitis. TCRdb analysed the 5' RACE reads with MiXCR anew, one entry per CDR3 protein. The sample gives 250,000 to 400,000 distinct CDR3 sequences, roughly 11% of which show up once; about a tenth is in the top ten. Material: blood, either unsorted or a sorted T cell fraction (not recorded which). The source is a female donor with ankylosing spondylitis or in good health (not recorded which).

The chain combines TRBV9 with TRBJ2-1, with a tentative D call TRBD1 (8 bases). The germline V gene has CDR1 SGDLS and CDR2 YYNGEE. V was pared by 3 bases and J by 0 bases, with 13 bases between. This CDR3 spans 16 amino acids. CDR3 sequence (DNA): TGTGCCAGCAGCGCACAGGGGGGGGTCTCCTACAATGAGCAGTTCTTC. It codes for CASSAQGGVSYNEQFF.

This clonotype was detected many times. The genes are TRBV2 and TRBJ2-5; possible D gene TRBD2, 5 bases. The CDR3 is 11 amino acids. Trimming left V 6 bases short and J 4 bases short, with 6 bases between. Per germline, CDR1 SNHLY and CDR2 FYNNEI. The CDR3 is CASSEGETQYF. The DNA of the CDR3 is TGTGCCAGCAGCGAGGGAGAGACCCAGTACTTC. Based on the CDR3 plus reference TRBV2 and TRBJ2-5, the full variable domain is EPEVTQTPSHQVTQMGQEVILRCVPISNHLYFYWYRQILGQKVEFLVSFYNNEISEKSEIFDDQFSVERPDGSNFTLKIRSTKLEDSAMYFCASSEGETQYFGPGTRLLVL.

This chain connects TRBV20-1 to TRBJ2-7, with a possible D match to TRBD2 (6 bases). Germline V gene sequence: CDR1 DFQATT, CDR2 SNEGSKA (reference sequence). Deletions cut 6 bases from V and 0 bases from J, with 12 bases between. The CDR3 has 13 amino acids. The CDR3 spells CSANKGLSYEQYF. The CDR3, as DNA: TGCAGTGCGAATAAGGGACTCTCCTACGAGCAGTACTTC.

This clonotype was seen many times. The J gene is TRBJ1-2, the V gene TRBV7-9; D is undetermined. This CDR3 comprises 14 residues. Trimming removed 5 bases from V and 5 bases from J, with 15 bases in between. Looked up from germline, CDR1 is SEHNR and CDR2 is FQNEAQ (reference sequence). Here the CDR3 DNA reads TGTGCCAGCAGCGGCAGACAAGAAGGATATGGCTACACCTTC. Translated, it gives CASSGRQEGYGYTF. Full variable domain (missing parts from reference TRBV7-9 and TRBJ1-2): DTGVSQNPRHKITKRGQNVTFRCDPISEHNRLYWYRQTLGQGPEFLTYFQNEAQLEKSRLLSDRFSAERPKGSFSTLEIQRTEQGDSAMYLCASSGRQEGYGYTFGSGTRLTVV.

This chain joins TRBV9 and TRBJ1-2, with TRBD1 as a possible D gene (6 bases). CDR3 length: 15 residues. Germline lookup yields CDR1 SGDLS and CDR2 YYNGEE. The germline V and J ends were trimmed by 4 bases and 5 bases, with 18 bases remaining between them. The CDR3 region has the DNA TGTGCCAGCAGCACATATTCGCGGGACACTTATGGCTACACCTTC. Translating gives CASSTYSRDTYGYTF.

V usage is TRBV27 and J usage is TRBJ1-5; the D is unclear. Germline loops: CDR1 MNHEY, CDR2 SMNVEV (reference sequence). The germline V and J ends were trimmed by 0 bases and 1 base, with 13 bases remaining between them. The CDR3 contains 17 residues. The CDR3, as DNA: TGTGCCAGCAGTTTATCCTTCCCGGGCCGAAGCAATCAGCCCCAGCATTTT. Protein product: CASSLSFPGRSNQPQHF.

This clonotype appeared many times. V is TRBV12-3 or TRBV12-4 and J is TRBJ2-3; maybe TRBD1 (5 bases). The CDR3 length is 15 residues. V lost 6 bases to trimming and J lost 0 bases, with 13 bases between them. The CDR3: CASSLQGFSTDTQYF. The CDR3 nucleotides read TGTGCCAGCAGCCTTCAGGGTTTTAGCACAGATACGCAGTATTTT.

This clonotype has ten or more counts. V gene TRBV12-3 or TRBV12-4 combines with J gene TRBJ1-1; the D is unclear. Trimming took 6 bases from V and 4 from J, leaving 12 bases between them. The CDR3 consists of 13 residues. For the CDR3, the DNA is TGTGCCAGCAGCACACATCCAGGCACTGAAGCTTTCTTT. Its translation: CASSTHPGTEAFF.

The rearrangement joins TRBV29-1 to TRBJ1-5; D might be TRBD1 (6 bases). Germline V CDR1 and CDR2: SQVTM, ANQGSEA. The CDR3 consists of 14 residues. The germline V and J ends were trimmed by 5 bases and 2 bases, with 13 bases remaining between them. The CDR3 loop is CSVTQGTGNQPQHF. The CDR3 nucleotides are TGCAGCGTTACTCAGGGGACGGGCAATCAGCCCCAGCATTTT. The full variable domain, with the rest looked up from reference TRBV29-1 and TRBJ1-5, is SAVISQKPSRDICQRGTSLTIQCQVDSQVTMMFWYRQQPGQSLTLIATANQGSEATYESGFVIDKFPISRPNLTFSTLTVSNMSPEDSSIYLCSVTQGTGNQPQHFGDGTRLSIL.

The table lists this clonotype with many counts. The V gene is TRBV5-5, the J gene TRBJ2-7; D is tentatively TRBD1 or TRBD2 (5 bases each). CDR3 length equals 14 residues. Germline CDR1 is SGHKS and CDR2 is YYEKEE (reference sequence). V lost 4 bases, J lost 3 bases, and 14 bases lay in between. Here the CDR3 reads CASSRGEIGYEQYF. DNA for the CDR3: TGTGCCAGCAGCCGAGGGGAAATTGGCTACGAGCAGTACTTC.

This clonotype was observed at least ten times. Here the CDR3 reads CASSASSGSNEQFF. In DNA, the CDR3 is TGTGCCAGCAGCGCATCTAGCGGGAGCAATGAGCAGTTCTTC. The rearrangement joins TRBV2 to TRBJ2-1, with 10 bases aligning to TRBD2. Germline V CDR1 and CDR2: SNHLY, FYNNEI. J was trimmed by 6 bases and V by 6 bases; bases with no gene match: 5. The CDR3 runs 14 residues.

This clonotype was recorded many times. V and J are TRBV29-1 and TRBJ1-1, with D possibly matching TRBD1 (6 bases). The CDR3 consists of 14 residues. Per germline, CDR1 SQVTM and CDR2 ANQGSEA. With 4 bases removed from V and 5 bases from J, the gap between germline ends came to 17 bases. The DNA for the CDR3 is TGCAGCGTTGGGGTTCGGGGGGCTTGGACTGAAGCTTTCTTT. Its translation is CSVGVRGAWTEAFF.

This clonotype came up many times. The V and J genes are TRBV28 and TRBJ2-1; TRBD2 matches 10 bases. Germline V CDR1 and CDR2: MDHEN, SYDVKM. The V segment lost 6 bases and the J segment 0 bases; nucleotides outside the gene matches: 5. There are 16 residues in the CDR3. Here the CDR3 reads CASRSLAGDSYNEQFF. The CDR3 DNA follows: TGTGCCAGCAGGTCCCTAGCGGGAGACTCCTACAATGAGCAGTTCTTC.

This clonotype has more than one count but fewer than ten. The genes are TRBV5-6 and TRBJ2-7, with D tentatively TRBD1 (6 bases). The CDR3 is 14 residues long. Germline CDR1 reads SGHDT; CDR2 reads YYEEEE. Between the trimmed V and J ends, which lost 4 bases and 4 bases, there was a span of 15 bases. The CDR3 sequence: CASSPQGIRYEQYF. CDR3 bases: TGTGCCAGCAGCCCACAGGGAATTAGATACGAGCAGTACTTC.

This clonotype was detected many times. The gene calls are TRBV6-2 or TRBV6-3 and TRBJ2-1, with D perhaps TRBD1 (5 bases). The V end lost 3 bases, the J end lost 6 bases, and 15 bases lay between the germline ends. CDR3 length: 15 residues. Germline CDR1 is MNHEY and CDR2 is SVGEGT. The CDR3 sequence is CASSYQGPSVNEQFF. The DNA for the CDR3 is TGTGCCAGCAGTTATCAGGGCCCCAGCGTCAATGAGCAGTTCTTC.

This clonotype was seen repeatedly, ten times or more. The chain links TRBV27 to TRBJ2-7, with TRBD2 matching 8 bases. This CDR3 region has 16 residues. The J segment lost 4 bases and the V segment lost 3 bases, leaving 11 bases of the junction unmatched. Germline loops: CDR1 MNHEY, CDR2 SMNVEV (reference sequence). The DNA for the CDR3 is TGTGCCAGCAGTTTGGCGATCGGGGGGGCAACATACGAGCAGTACTTC. It is translated as CASSLAIGGATYEQYF.

This clonotype has a count of ten or more. Here the CDR3 DNA reads TGCGCCAGCAGCTTCCGGGGCTCCAGCGAATACTACGAGCAGTACTTC. Translation: CASSFRGSSEYYEQYF. This chain joins TRBV5-1 and TRBJ2-7; D may correspond to TRBD1 or TRBD2 (5 bases each). V dropped 2 bases and J dropped 3 bases, with 18 bases sitting between them. The length of the CDR3 is 16 residues. Germline CDR1 SGHRS, CDR2 YFSETQ. The entire variable domain, with the rest obtained from reference TRBV5-1 and TRBJ2-7, is as follows: KAGVTQTPRYLIKTRGQQVTLSCSPISGHRSVSWYQQTPGQGLQFLFEYFSETQRNKGNFPGRFSGRQFSNSRSEMNVSTLELGDSALYLCASSFRGSSEYYEQYFGPGTRLTVT.

V and J are TRBV7-9 and TRBJ1-2; D gene unclear. The germline V gene encodes CDR1 SEHNR and CDR2 FQNEAQ (reference sequence). The CDR3 length is 12 residues. The ends were cut back, 4 bases at V and 7 bases at J, with 10 bases in the middle. As DNA, the CDR3 is TGTGCCAGCAGCTCACCGGCAGGTGGCTACACCTTC. This codes for CASSSPAGGYTF.

This clonotype showed up just a few times. The CDR3 reads CSALPGTSTDTQYF. CDR3 in DNA: TGCAGTGCTCTACCCGGGACTAGCACAGATACGCAGTATTTT. This sequence joins TRBV20-1 and TRBJ2-3; TRBD2 is a possible D gene (6 bases). Germline lookup yields CDR1 DFQATT and CDR2 SNEGSKA (reference sequence). CDR3 length: 14 residues. Deletions cut 5 bases from V and 0 bases from J, with 12 bases between.